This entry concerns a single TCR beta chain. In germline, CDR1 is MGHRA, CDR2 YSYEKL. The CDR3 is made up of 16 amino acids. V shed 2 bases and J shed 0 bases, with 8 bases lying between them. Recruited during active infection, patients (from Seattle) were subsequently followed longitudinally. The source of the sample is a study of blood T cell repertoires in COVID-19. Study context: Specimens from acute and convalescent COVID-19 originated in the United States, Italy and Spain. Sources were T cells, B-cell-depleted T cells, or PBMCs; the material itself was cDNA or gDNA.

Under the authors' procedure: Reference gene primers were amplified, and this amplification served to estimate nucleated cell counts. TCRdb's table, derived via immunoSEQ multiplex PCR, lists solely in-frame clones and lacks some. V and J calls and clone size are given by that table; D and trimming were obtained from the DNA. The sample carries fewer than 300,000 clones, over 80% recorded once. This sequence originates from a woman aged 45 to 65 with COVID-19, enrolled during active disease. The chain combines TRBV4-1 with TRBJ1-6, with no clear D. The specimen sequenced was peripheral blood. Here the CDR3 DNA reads TGCGCCAGCAGCCAACCAACTAGCTCCTATAATTCACCCCTCCACTTT. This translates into CASSQPTSSYNSPLHF.